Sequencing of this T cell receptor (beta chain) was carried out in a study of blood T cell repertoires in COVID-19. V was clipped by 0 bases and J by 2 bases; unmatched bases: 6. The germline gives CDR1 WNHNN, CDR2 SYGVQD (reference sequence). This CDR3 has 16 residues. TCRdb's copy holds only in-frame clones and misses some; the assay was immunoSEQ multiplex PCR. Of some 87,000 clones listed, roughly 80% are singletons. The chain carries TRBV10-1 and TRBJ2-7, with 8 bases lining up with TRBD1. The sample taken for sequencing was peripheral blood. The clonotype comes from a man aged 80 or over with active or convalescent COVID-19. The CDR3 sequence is CASSESDRGFTYEQYF. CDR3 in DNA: TGCGCCAGCAGTGAGTCCGACAGGGGATTTACCTACGAGCAGTACTTC.